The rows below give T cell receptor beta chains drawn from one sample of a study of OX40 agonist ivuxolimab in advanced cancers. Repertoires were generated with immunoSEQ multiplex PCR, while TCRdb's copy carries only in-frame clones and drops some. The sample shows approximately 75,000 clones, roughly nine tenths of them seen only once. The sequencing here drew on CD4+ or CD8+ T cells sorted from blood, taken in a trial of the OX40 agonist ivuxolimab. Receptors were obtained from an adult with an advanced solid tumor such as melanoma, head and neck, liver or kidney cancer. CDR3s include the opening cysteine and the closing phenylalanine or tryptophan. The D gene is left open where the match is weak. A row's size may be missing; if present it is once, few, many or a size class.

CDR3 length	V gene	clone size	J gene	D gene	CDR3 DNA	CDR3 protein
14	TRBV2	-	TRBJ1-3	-	TGTGCCAGCAGTGCGCGATTCTCTGGAAACACCATATATTTT	CASSARFSGNTIYF
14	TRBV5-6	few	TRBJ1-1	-	TGTGCCAGCAGCTTGTACAGCTCGAACACTGAAGCTTTCTTT	CASSLYSSNTEAFF
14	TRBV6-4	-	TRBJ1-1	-	TGTGCCAGCAGTGACCCTACAGATAACACTGAAGCTTTCTTT	CASSDPTDNTEAFF
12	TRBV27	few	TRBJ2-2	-	TGTGCCAGCAGTTCCAACACCGGGGAGCTGTTTTTT	CASSSNTGELFF
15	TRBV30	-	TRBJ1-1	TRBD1	TGTGCCTGGAGTGTATGGGGGACAGGGGACACTGAAGCTTTCTTT	CAWSVWGTGDTEAFF
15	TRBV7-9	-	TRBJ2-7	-	TGTGCCAGCAGCTTAGGCGCAGGGGTTGGACTCGAGCAGTACTTC	CASSLGAGVGLEQYF
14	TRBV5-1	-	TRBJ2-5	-	TGCGCCAGCAGCTGGCGACAGGTACAAGAGACCCAGTACTTC	CASSWRQVQETQYF
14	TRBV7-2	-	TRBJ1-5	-	TGTGCCAGCAGCTTAGAATCCCTTTATCAGCCCCAGCATTTT	CASSLESLYQPQHF
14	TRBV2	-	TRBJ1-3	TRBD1	TGTGCCAGCAGTGGGACAGGGGCTGGAAACACCATATATTTT	CASSGTGAGNTIYF
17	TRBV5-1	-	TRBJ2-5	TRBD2	TGCGCCAGCAGCTTGGGTGTAGCGGGGGGCCTACGGGAGACCCAGTACTTC	CASSLGVAGGLRETQYF
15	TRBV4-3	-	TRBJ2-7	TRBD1	TGCGCCAGCAGCCAAGGACAGGGAAGTTCTGGGGAGCAGTACTTC	CASSQGQGSSGEQYF
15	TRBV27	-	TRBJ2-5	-	TGTGCCAGCAGTTTGGGGGGATGGTACCAAGAGACCCAGTACTTC	CASSLGGWYQETQYF
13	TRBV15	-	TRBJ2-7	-	TGTGCCACCAGCAAGGACGGGGTAGGGGCGCAGTACTTC	CATSKDGVGAQYF
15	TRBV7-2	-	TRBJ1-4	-	TGTGCCAGCAGCTCCCAGGGGTTCACTAATGAAAAACTGTTTTTT	CASSSQGFTNEKLFF
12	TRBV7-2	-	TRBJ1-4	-	TGTGCCAGCAGCTTAAAGGCTGGAGAACTGTTTTTT	CASSLKAGELFF
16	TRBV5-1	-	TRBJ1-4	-	TGCGCCAGCAGCGCCGGGACCGGTACAACTAATGAAAAACTGTTTTTT	CASSAGTGTTNEKLFF
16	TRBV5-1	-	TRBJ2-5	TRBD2	TGCGCCAGCCGCCTCAGAGGGGGAGCGGGAGCGGAGACCCAGTACTTC	CASRLRGGAGAETQYF
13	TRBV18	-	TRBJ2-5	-	TGTGCCAGCTCACCACAGGGTATAGAGACCCAGTACTTC	CASSPQGIETQYF
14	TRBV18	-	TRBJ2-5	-	TGTGCCAGCTCACCCGCCTCAGGGGCAGAGACCCAGTACTTC	CASSPASGAETQYF
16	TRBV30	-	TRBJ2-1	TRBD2	TGTGCCTGGGCAGCCGGGACTAGCGGGGGGGCGTTTCCGCAGTTCTTC	CAWAAGTSGGAFPQFF
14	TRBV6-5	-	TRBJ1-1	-	TGTGCCAGCAGTCCGGGGGGCGGGAGCACTGAAGCTTTCTTT	CASSPGGGSTEAFF
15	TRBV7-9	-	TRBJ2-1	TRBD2	TGTGCCAGCATCAGTTTAGCGGGGGGCCTTAATGAGCAGTTCTTC	CASISLAGGLNEQFF
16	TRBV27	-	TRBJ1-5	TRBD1	TGTGCCACCCGACAGCCCGGACAGGGGAGCAATCAGCCCCAGCATTTT	CATRQPGQGSNQPQHF
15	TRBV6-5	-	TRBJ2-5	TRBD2	TGTGCCAGCAGCCTACTAGCGGGTAAAAGGGAGACCCAGTACTTC	CASSLLAGKRETQYF
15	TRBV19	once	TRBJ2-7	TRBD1	TGTGCCAGTTCCGGGACAGGGAGGGAGGGCTACGAGCAGTACTTC	CASSGTGREGYEQYF
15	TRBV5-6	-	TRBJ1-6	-	TGTGCCAGCAGCTTGTTGGGAGTCGATGGTTCACCCCTCCACTTT	CASSLLGVDGSPLHF
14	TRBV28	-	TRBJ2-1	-	TGTGCCAGCAGTTTTGGGCAGGGTTACAATGAGCAGTTCTTC	CASSFGQGYNEQFF
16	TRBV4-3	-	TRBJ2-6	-	TGCGCCAGCAGCCAGGAGACATACTCTGGGGCCAACGTCCTGACTTTC	CASSQETYSGANVLTF
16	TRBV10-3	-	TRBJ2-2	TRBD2	TGTGCCATCACCCCCTCTAGCGGGGGGCCAGGCGGGGAGCTGTTTTTT	CAITPSSGGPGGELFF
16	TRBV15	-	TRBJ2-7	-	TGTGCCACCAGCCCCCGGAGAGGGGTGACCACCTACGAGCAGTACTTC	CATSPRRGVTTYEQYF
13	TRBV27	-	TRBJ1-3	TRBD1	TGTGCCACCGGACAGGGGAACGGAAACACCATATATTTT	CATGQGNGNTIYF
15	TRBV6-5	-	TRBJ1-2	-	TGTGCCAGCACCGCCGGGGGACACGCTAACTATGGCTACACCTTC	CASTAGGHANYGYTF
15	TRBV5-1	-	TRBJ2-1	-	TGCGCCAGCAGCTCGACAGCTAGCTCCTACAATGAGCAGTTCTTC	CASSSTASSYNEQFF
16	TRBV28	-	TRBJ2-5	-	TGTGCCAGCAGTTCCGTCTCCTGGATGCACCAAGAGACCCAGTACTTC	CASSSVSWMHQETQYF
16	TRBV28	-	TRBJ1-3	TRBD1	TGTGCCAGCAGGCCCCAGGGACAGCATACGGGAAACACCATATATTTT	CASRPQGQHTGNTIYF
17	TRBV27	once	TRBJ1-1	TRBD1	TGTGCCAGCAGGAGCTGGGGACAGGGGGCTGGTAACACTGAAGCTTTCTTT	CASRSWGQGAGNTEAFF
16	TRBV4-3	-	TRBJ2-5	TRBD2	TGCGCCAGCAGCCAAGATTATAGCGGGGGTGAAGAGACCCAGTACTTC	CASSQDYSGGEETQYF
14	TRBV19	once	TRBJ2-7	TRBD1	TGTGCCAGTAGTCCCGACAGGGGAACCTACGAGCAGTACTTC	CASSPDRGTYEQYF
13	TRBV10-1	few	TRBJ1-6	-	TGCGCCAGCCTGGACGGATTTAATTCACCCCTCCACTTT	CASLDGFNSPLHF
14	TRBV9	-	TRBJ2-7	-	TGTGCCAGCAGCGTAGATGTCGGCTCCTACGAGCAGTACTTC	CASSVDVGSYEQYF
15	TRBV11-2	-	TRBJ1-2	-	TGTGCCAGCAGCTTAGATCTCGTGGTGTTGGAGGGCTACACCTTC	CASSLDLVVLEGYTF
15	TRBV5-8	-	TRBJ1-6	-	TGTGCCAGCAGCTTGCTCCGGGACTCGAATTCACCCCTCCACTTT	CASSLLRDSNSPLHF
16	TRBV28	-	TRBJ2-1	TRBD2	TGTGCCAGCAGTTCCTCTATAGCGGGCTCCTACAATGAGCAGTTCTTC	CASSSSIAGSYNEQFF
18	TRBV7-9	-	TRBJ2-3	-	TGTGCCAGCAGCGCGATTGGAACGACGGAGGGTTACACAGATACGCAGTATTTT	CASSAIGTTEGYTDTQYF
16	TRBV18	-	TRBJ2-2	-	TGTGCCAGCTCACCTACAGGACAGACGAACACCGGGGAGCTGTTTTTT	CASSPTGQTNTGELFF
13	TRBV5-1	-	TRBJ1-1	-	TGCGCCAGCAGGGGTGCTCAGAACACTGAAGCTTTCTTT	CASRGAQNTEAFF
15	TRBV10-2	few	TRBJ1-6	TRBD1	TGCGCCAGCAGATCTAACAGGGGACACGATTCACCCCTCCACTTT	CASRSNRGHDSPLHF
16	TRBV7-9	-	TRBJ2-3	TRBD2	TGTGCCAGCAGCTTAGCGTTAAGCGGGAGTAGTGATACGCAGTATTTT	CASSLALSGSSDTQYF
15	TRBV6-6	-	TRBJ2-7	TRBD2	TGTGCCAGCAGTTACACGACTAGCGGGGTCTACGAGCAGTACTTC	CASSYTTSGVYEQYF
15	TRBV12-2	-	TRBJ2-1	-	TGTGCAAGTCGCCCAGAGGTTCGCGGTTACAATGAGCAGTTCTTC	CASRPEVRGYNEQFF
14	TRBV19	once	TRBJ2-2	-	TGTGCCAGTAGCCAGGGCGCCTACACCGGGGAGCTGTTTTTT	CASSQGAYTGELFF
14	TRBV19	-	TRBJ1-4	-	TGTGCCAGTAGTAGGGCCCGAGGAAGCGAAAAACTGTTTTTT	CASSRARGSEKLFF
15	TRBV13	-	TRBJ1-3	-	TGTGCCAGCACCGAACTGGGGGCGGCGGGAAACACCATATATTTT	CASTELGAAGNTIYF
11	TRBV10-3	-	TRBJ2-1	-	TGTGCCACCACGGAGGGGAATGAGCAGTTCTTC	CATTEGNEQFF
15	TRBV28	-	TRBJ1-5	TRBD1	TGTGCCAGCAGAGCCGGGACAGGGAATCCCCAGCCCCAGCATTTT	CASRAGTGNPQPQHF
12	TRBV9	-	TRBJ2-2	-	TGTGCCAGCAGCTGGGACACCGGGGAGCTGTTTTTT	CASSWDTGELFF
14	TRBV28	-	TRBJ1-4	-	TGTGCCAGCAGGACGACAGTGGCTAATGAAAAACTGTTTTTT	CASRTTVANEKLFF
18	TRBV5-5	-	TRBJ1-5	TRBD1	TGTGCCAGCAGCTCCACCGCAATAGGACCAGGGGGAGATCAGCCCCAGCATTTT	CASSSTAIGPGGDQPQHF
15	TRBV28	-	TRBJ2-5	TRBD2	TGTGCCAGCAGTTCACTCGGGACTAGCGGAGAGACCCAGTACTTC	CASSSLGTSGETQYF
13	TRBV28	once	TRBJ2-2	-	TGTGCCAGCAAAGCGGGGAACACCGGGGAGCTGTTTTTT	CASKAGNTGELFF